A selection of T cell receptor beta chains follows, all from one sample in a study of blood T cell repertoires in COVID-19. Assay used: immunoSEQ multiplex PCR; TCRdb lists only in-frame clones, some missing. This table holds nearly 15,000 clones, around 74% found once. The sequencing sample was made of peripheral blood. The source of these receptors is a man in his sixties with acute or convalescent COVID-19. Both conserved end residues are part of each CDR3. Each record gives: V gene, D gene, clone size, J gene, CDR3 protein, CDR3 DNA. D genes are given only for firm matches. Clone size appears in some rows only: once, few, many, or a class for an expanded clone.

TRBV5-4	-	few	TRBJ1-1	CASSLGQQGAFF	TGTGCCAGCAGCTTGGGGCAGCAGGGAGCTTTCTTT
TRBV7-9	-	-	TRBJ2-1	CASSAPGKNEQFF	TGTGCCAGCAGCGCCCCGGGGAAGAATGAGCAGTTCTTC
TRBV2	-	medium-sized	TRBJ1-1	CASSASGENTEAFF	TGTGCCAGCAGTGCGTCAGGGGAGAACACTGAAGCTTTCTTT
TRBV20-1	TRBD1	-	TRBJ1-2	CSASVGQGAGYGYTF	TGCAGTGCTAGTGTGGGGCAGGGGGCGGGCTATGGCTACACCTTC
TRBV2	-	-	TRBJ2-5	CASSELPGRGVGETQYF	TGTGCCAGCAGTGAACTTCCGGGCAGGGGTGTTGGAGAGACCCAGTACTTC
TRBV18	-	-	TRBJ1-1	CASSPPNSQNTEAFF	TGTGCCAGCTCACCACCGAACAGCCAGAACACTGAAGCTTTCTTT
TRBV19	-	-	TRBJ2-5	CASSRWDSQETQYF	TGTGCCAGTAGTCGATGGGACTCCCAAGAGACCCAGTACTTC
TRBV4-3	-	-	TRBJ1-3	CASSQDWAPRAGNTIYF	TGCGCCAGCAGCCAAGATTGGGCCCCGAGGGCCGGAAACACCATATATTTT
TRBV11-1	TRBD2	-	TRBJ2-7	CASSRILAGGSYEQYF	TGTGCCAGCAGCCGCATTCTAGCGGGGGGCTCCTACGAGCAGTACTTC
TRBV4-3	TRBD1	-	TRBJ2-1	CASSHDRGKGDEQFF	TGCGCCAGCAGCCACGACAGGGGTAAAGGCGATGAGCAGTTCTTC
TRBV7-2	TRBD2	-	TRBJ2-7	CASSSSGTPFYEQYF	TGTGCCAGCAGCTCCAGCGGGACCCCTTTCTACGAGCAGTACTTC